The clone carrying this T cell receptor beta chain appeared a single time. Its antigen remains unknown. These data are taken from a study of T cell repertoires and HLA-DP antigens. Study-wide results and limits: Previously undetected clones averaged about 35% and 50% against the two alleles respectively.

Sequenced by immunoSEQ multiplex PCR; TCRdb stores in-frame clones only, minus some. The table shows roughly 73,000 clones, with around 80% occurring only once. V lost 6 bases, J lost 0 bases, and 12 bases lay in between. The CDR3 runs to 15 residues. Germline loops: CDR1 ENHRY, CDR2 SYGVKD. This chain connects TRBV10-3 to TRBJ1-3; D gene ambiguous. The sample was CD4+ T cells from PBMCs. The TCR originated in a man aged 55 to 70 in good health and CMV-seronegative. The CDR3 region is CAIRRTPDSGNTIYF. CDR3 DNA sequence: TGTGCCATCAGGAGGACTCCCGACTCTGGAAACACCATATATTTT.